These 9 T cell receptor beta chains share one sample of origin, sequenced in a study of blood T cells in healthy people across ages. A second PCR of roughly 6 to 12 cycles used a sample-barcoded 5' primer and a J-beta primer mix. TCRdb redid the calling of the 5' RACE reads with MiXCR, one entry per CDR3 protein. Of some 700,000 distinct CDR3 sequences in the sample, approximately 43% were seen once. Sequenced material: blood. These receptor sequences come from an older woman in good health.

The chain links TRBV7-9 to TRBJ2-5; the D is unclear. The V end was cut by 5 bases, the J end by 4 bases, with 11 bases between. Per the germline V gene, CDR1 is SEHNR and CDR2 is FQNEAQ (reference sequence). The CDR3 runs 13 residues. The CDR3 loop reads CASSTYPAETQYF. The CDR3 DNA follows: TGTGCCAGCAGCACGTACCCGGCAGAGACCCAGTACTTC.

This clonotype has just a few counts. The V call is TRBV29-1, the J call TRBJ2-3; D is undetermined. Germline CDR1 and CDR2: SQVTM and ANQGSEA. The CDR3 has 13 amino acids. Trimming stripped 3 bases from V and 4 bases from J, with 11 bases between. The CDR3 protein is CSVDNSQPDTQYF. The CDR3 nucleotides are TGCAGCGTTGACAATAGCCAACCAGATACGCAGTATTTT.

The chain has TRBV12-3 or TRBV12-4 and TRBJ2-4; TRBD2 might be the D (6 bases). This CDR3 has 14 residues. Trimming took 6 bases from V and 9 from J, leaving 18 bases between them. The CDR3 DNA sequence: TGTGCCAGCAGCGCGGGGCAGTCATACGGCATTCAGTACTTC. It yields the protein CASSAGQSYGIQYF.

Turning to this clonotype: One end of the junction varies from germline; a read error may be responsible. The chain is built from TRBV2 and TRBJ1-6; D perhaps matches TRBD1 (5 bases). The germline V gene has CDR1 SNHLY and CDR2 FYNNEI. The CDR3 loop spans 16 amino acids. CDR3: CTSKPGRGSGSSPLHF. As DNA, the CDR3 is TGTACCAGCAAGCCGGGTAGGGGATCTGGGAGTTCACCCCTCCACTTT. The entire variable domain, with the rest obtained from reference TRBV2 and TRBJ1-6, is as follows: EPEVTQTPSHQVTQMGQEVILRCVPISNHLYFYWYRQILGQKVEFLVSFYNNEISEKSEIFDDQFSVERPDGSNFTLKIRSTKLEDSAMYFCTSKPGRGSGSSPLHFGNGTRLTVT.

CDR3 protein: CSAREQSEAFF. DNA of the CDR3: TGCAGTGCTAGAGAACAGTCAGAAGCTTTCTTT. This chain uses TRBV20-1 with TRBJ1-1; D unresolved. The CDR3 covers 11 residues. V shed 0 bases and J shed 8 bases, with 7 bases lying between them. Germline V gene sequence: CDR1 DFQATT, CDR2 SNEGSKA (reference sequence).

The chain employs TRBV5-1 and TRBJ2-1; 9 bases line up with TRBD1. The length of the CDR3 is 13 residues. Losses at the gene ends were 4 bases for V and 9 bases for J; bases not matched to a gene: 5. CDR1 and CDR2 (germline): SGHRS, YFSETQ. CDR3 bases: TGCGCCAGCAGCGTGGGACAGGGAGGTGAGCAGTTCTTC. Translating gives CASSVGQGGEQFF. Together with reference TRBV5-1 and TRBJ2-1, the CDR3 gives the full variable domain: KAGVTQTPRYLIKTRGQQVTLSCSPISGHRSVSWYQQTPGQGLQFLFEYFSETQRNKGNFPGRFSGRQFSNSRSEMNVSTLELGDSALYLCASSVGQGGEQFFGPGTRLTVL.

Concerning this clonotype itself: This sequence may be a read error, since a much larger clone differs from it by one base. The V gene is TRBV5-1, the J gene TRBJ2-1; 8 bases are shared with TRBD1. V was pared by 0 bases and J by 3 bases, with 5 bases of the junction left unmatched. Germline lookup yields CDR1 SGHRS and CDR2 YFSETQ. This CDR3 has 16 amino acids. As DNA, the CDR3 is TGCGCCAGCAGCTTGGTGAGGGACAGGAACTACAATGAGCAGTTCTTC. Encoded protein: CASSLVRDRNYNEQFF.

In its sample, this clonotype was seen a few times. The rearrangement links TRBV7-2 to TRBJ2-1; no clear D. The CDR3 spans 15 residues. Germline V gene data show CDR1 as SGHTA and CDR2 as FQGNSA. The V end lost 1 base, the J end lost 8 bases, and 15 bases lay between the germline ends. The CDR3 coding sequence is TGTGCCAGCAGCTTAGATCGTCCCCGGTCCGATGAGCAGTTCTTC. This sequence encodes CASSLDRPRSDEQFF.

In this sample, this clonotype turned up many times. The V and J genes are TRBV6-5 and TRBJ1-6; D is unresolved. Deletions cut 5 bases from V and 8 bases from J, with 13 bases between. The CDR3 has 14 residues. Germline assignment: CDR1 MNHEY and CDR2 SVGAGI. In DNA form, the CDR3 reads TGTGCCAGCAGTCCCAGAGTTCGGGATTCACCCCTCCACTTT. It yields the protein CASSPRVRDSPLHF.